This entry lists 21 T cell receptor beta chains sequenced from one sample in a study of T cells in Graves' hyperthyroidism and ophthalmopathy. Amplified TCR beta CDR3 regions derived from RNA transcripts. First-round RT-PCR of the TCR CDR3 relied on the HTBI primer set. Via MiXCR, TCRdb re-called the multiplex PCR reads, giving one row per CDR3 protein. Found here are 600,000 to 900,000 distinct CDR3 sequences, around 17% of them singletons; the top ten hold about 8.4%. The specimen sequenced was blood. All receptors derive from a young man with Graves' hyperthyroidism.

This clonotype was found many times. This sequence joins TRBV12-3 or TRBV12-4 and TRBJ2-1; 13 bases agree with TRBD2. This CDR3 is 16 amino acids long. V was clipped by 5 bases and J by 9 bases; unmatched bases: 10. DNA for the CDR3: TGTGCCAGCAGTCCCGGACTAGCGGGAGCCTTGGGTGAGCAGTTCTTC. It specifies CASSPGLAGALGEQFF.

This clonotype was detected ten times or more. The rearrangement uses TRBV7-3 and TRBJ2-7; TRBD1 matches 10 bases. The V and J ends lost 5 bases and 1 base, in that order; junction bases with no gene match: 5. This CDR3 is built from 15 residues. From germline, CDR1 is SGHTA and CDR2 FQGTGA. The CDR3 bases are TGTGCCAGCAGCCAGGGACAGGGGATATCCTACGAGCAGTACTTC. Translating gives CASSQGQGISYEQYF.

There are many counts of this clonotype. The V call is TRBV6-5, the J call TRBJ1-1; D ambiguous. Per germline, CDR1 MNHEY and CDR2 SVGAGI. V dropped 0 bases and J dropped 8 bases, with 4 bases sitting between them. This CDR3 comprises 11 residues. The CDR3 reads CASSYSQEAFF. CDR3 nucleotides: TGTGCCAGCAGTTACTCTCAGGAAGCTTTCTTT.

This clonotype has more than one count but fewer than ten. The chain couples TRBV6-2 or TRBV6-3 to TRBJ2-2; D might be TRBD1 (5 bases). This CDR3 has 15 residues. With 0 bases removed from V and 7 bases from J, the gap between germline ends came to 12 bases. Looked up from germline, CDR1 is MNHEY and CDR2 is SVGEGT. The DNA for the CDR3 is TGTGCCAGCAGTTACTCAACAGGTCGGATCGGGGAGCTGTTTTTT. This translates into CASSYSTGRIGELFF.

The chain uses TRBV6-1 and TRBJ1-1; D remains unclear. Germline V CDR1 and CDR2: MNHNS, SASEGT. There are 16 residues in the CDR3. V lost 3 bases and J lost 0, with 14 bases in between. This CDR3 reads CASSDPLAGLNTEAFF. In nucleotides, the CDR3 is TGTGCCAGCAGTGATCCTCTCGCCGGGCTGAACACTGAAGCTTTCTTT.

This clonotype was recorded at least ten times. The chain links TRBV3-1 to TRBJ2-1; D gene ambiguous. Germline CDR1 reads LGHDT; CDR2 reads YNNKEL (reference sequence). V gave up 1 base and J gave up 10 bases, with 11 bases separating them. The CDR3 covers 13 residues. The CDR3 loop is CASSQARHSEQFF. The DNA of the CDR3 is TGTGCCAGCAGCCAAGCGAGACATAGCGAGCAGTTCTTC.

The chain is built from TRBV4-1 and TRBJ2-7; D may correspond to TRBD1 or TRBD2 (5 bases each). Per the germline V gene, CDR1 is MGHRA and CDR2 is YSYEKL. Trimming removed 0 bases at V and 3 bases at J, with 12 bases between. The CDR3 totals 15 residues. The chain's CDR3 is CASSQDWGSGYEQYF. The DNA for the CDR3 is TGCGCCAGCAGCCAAGATTGGGGCAGCGGCTACGAGCAGTACTTC.

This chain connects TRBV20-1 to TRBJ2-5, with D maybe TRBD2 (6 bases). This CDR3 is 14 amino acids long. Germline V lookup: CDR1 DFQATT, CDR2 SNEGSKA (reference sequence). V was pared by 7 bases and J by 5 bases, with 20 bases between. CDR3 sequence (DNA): TGCAGTGTCCCCCGTCATACTAGCTCCGAGACCCAGTACTTC. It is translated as CSVPRHTSSETQYF.

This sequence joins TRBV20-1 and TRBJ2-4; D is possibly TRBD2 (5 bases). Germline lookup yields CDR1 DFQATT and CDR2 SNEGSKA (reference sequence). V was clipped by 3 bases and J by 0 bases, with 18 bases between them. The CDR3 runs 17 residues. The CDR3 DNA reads TGCAGTGCTAGCCTGGGAAGACTACCTCTAGCCAAAAACATTCAGTACTTC. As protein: CSASLGRLPLAKNIQYF.

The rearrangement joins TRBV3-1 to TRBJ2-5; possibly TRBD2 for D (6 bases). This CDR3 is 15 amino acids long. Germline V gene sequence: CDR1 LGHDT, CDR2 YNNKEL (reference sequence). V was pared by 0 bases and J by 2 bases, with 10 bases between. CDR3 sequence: CASSQDGGGQETQYF. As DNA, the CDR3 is TGTGCCAGCAGCCAAGACGGGGGAGGACAAGAGACCCAGTACTTC.

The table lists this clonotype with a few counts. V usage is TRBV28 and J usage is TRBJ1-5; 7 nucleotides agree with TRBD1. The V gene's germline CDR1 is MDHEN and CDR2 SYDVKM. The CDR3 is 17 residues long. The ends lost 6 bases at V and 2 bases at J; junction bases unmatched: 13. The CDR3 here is CASSPPDRTVGNQPQHF. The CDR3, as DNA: TGTGCCAGCAGCCCTCCGGACAGGACAGTGGGCAATCAGCCCCAGCATTTT.

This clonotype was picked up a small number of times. The CDR3 spells CATSSYRAPYNEQFF. In DNA, the CDR3 is TGTGCCACCAGCAGCTACAGGGCACCCTACAATGAGCAGTTCTTC. The chain joins TRBV15 to TRBJ2-1; D possibly corresponds to TRBD1 (6 bases). CDR1 LNHNV and CDR2 YYDKDF come from the germline V gene (reference sequence). This CDR3 comprises 15 residues. Trimming removed 3 bases from V and 2 bases from J, with 11 bases in between.

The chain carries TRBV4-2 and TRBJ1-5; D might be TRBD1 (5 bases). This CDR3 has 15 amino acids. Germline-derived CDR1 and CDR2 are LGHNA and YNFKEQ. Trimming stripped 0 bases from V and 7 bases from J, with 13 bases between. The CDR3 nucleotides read TGTGCCAGCAGCCAAGATCCGGGACTCGAGCAGCCCCAGCATTTT. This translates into CASSQDPGLEQPQHF.

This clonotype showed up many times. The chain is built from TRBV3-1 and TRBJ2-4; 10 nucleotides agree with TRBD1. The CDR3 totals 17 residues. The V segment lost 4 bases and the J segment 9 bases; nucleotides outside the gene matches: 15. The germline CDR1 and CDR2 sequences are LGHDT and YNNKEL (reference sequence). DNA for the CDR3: TGTGCCAGCAGCCGTTGGGGGGGACAGGGGTCCCCGGGCATTCAGTACTTC. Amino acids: CASSRWGGQGSPGIQYF.

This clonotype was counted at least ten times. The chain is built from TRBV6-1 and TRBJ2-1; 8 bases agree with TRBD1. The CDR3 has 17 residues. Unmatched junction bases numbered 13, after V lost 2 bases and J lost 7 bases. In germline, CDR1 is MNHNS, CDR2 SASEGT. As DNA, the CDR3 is TGTGCCAGCAGTGAACCTAAACGAAGGACAGGGTGGAATGAGCAGTTCTTC. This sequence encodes CASSEPKRRTGWNEQFF.

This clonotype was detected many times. CDR3 protein: CASSPWDNSPLHF. In DNA form, the CDR3 reads TGTGCCAGCTCACCATGGGACAATTCACCCCTCCACTTT. The chain uses TRBV18 and TRBJ1-6; D may be TRBD1 (5 bases). The V end lost 2 bases, the J end lost 7 bases, and 6 bases lay between the germline ends. CDR1 KGHSH and CDR2 LQKENI come from the germline V gene. This CDR3 has 13 residues. The full variable domain, completed using reference TRBV18 and TRBJ1-6, is NAGVMQNPRHLVRRRGQEARLRCSPMKGHSHVYWYRQLPEEGLKFMVYLQKENIIDESGMPKERFSAEFPKEGPSILRIQQVVRGDSAAYFCASSPWDNSPLHFGNGTRLTVT.

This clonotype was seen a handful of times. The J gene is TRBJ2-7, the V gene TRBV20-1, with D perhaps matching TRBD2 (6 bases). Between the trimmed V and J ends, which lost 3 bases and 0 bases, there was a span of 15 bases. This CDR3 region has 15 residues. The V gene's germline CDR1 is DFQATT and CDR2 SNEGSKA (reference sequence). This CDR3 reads CSAREAGLSSYEQYF. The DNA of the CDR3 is TGCAGTGCTAGGGAAGCGGGCCTGAGCTCCTACGAGCAGTACTTC.

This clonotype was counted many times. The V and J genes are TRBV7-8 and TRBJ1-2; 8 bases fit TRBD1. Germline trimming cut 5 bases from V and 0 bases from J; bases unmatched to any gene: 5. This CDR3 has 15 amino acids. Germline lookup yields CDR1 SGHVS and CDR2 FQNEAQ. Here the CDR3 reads CASSPRDRTNYGYTF. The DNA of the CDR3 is TGTGCCAGCAGCCCGCGGGACAGGACTAACTATGGCTACACCTTC.

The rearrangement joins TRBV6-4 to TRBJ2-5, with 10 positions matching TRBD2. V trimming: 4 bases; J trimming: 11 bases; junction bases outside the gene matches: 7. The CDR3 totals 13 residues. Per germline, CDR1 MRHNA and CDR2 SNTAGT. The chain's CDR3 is CASSAASGGPQYF. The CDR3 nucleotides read TGTGCCAGCAGTGCGGCTAGCGGGGGCCCTCAGTACTTC.

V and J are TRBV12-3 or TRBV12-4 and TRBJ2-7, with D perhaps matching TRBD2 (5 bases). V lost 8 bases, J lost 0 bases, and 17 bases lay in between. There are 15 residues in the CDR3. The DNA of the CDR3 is TGTGCCAGCCGCCTTTCTTGGGCGGGCTCCTACGAGCAGTACTTC. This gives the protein CASRLSWAGSYEQYF.

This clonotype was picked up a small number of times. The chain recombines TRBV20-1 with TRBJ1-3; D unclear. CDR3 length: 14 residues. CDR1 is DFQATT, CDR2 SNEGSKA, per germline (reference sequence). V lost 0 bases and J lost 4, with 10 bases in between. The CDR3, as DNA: TGCAGTGCTAGAGAATCGGGGATCGGAAACACCATATATTTT. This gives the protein CSARESGIGNTIYF.